Listed below are T cell receptor beta chains from one sample, sequenced in a study of cytomegalovirus exposure and HLA in healthy donors. Sequencing was performed with immunoSEQ multiplex PCR; in TCRdb, only in-frame clones are kept and a portion is missing. The sample lists 250,000 to 350,000 clones; 86% were seen once. What was sequenced was PBMCs. All receptors come from a middle-aged man in good health and CMV-seropositive. Each CDR3 is given with its conserved first and last residue. A D gene is named only where the DNA matches it firmly. Expanded clones are given a class, and other clones once, few, many or no size at all.

clone_size j_call v_call cdr3_length d_call cdr3_aa cdr3_nt
. TRBJ1-4 TRBV7-9 15 TRBD1 CSSSSGDRGNEKLFF TGTTCCAGCAGCTCAGGAGACAGGGGTAATGAAAAACTGTTTTTT
few TRBJ2-5 TRBV5-4 13 . CASSTQVPETQYF TGTGCCAGCAGCACTCAGGTCCCAGAGACCCAGTACTTC
. TRBJ1-5 TRBV2 13 . CASSEAGGVGPHF TGTGCCAGCAGTGAAGCGGGGGGAGTTGGCCCGCATTTT
few TRBJ1-5 TRBV28 14 . CASSLGGSSPPQHF TGTGCCAGCAGTTTAGGAGGTAGTAGTCCGCCCCAGCATTTT
. TRBJ2-7 TRBV27 14 . CASSLVQGFYEQYF TGTGCCAGCAGTTTAGTACAGGGTTTCTACGAGCAGTACTTC
. TRBJ2-1 TRBV25-1 15 TRBD2 CASSDLGEGHNEQFF TGTGCCAGCAGTGACCTGGGGGAGGGGCACAATGAGCAGTTCTTC
. TRBJ2-2 TRBV5-4 15 TRBD2 CASSLAGGASGELFF TGTGCCAGCAGCTTAGCGGGAGGTGCGAGCGGGGAGCTGTTTTTT
. TRBJ2-7 TRBV27 15 TRBD2 CASSAGLAGTYEQYF TGTGCCAGCAGTGCGGGACTAGCGGGAACCTACGAGCAGTACTTC
. TRBJ2-3 TRBV4-3 16 TRBD2 CASSQLTSGGTDTQYF TGCGCCAGCAGCCAACTTACTAGCGGGGGCACAGATACGCAGTATTTT
. TRBJ2-7 TRBV5-6 15 TRBD1 CASSPQGLPAYEQYF TGTGCCAGCAGCCCACAGGGGCTCCCGGCCTACGAGCAGTACTTC
. TRBJ2-3 TRBV18 15 TRBD2 CASSPKPLATDTQYF TGTGCCAGCTCACCAAAGCCACTAGCGACAGATACGCAGTATTTT
once TRBJ2-2 TRBV5-5 17 TRBD2 CASSLPTSAQGTGELFF TGTGCCAGCAGCTTGCCAACTAGCGCCCAGGGCACCGGGGAGCTGTTTTTT
. TRBJ2-7 TRBV27 14 . CASSYGGSGYEQYF TGTGCCAGCAGTTACGGGGGATCTGGCTACGAGCAGTACTTC
. TRBJ1-1 TRBV11-2 18 TRBD1 CASTEHPFTGTENTEAFF TGTGCCAGCACCGAACACCCCTTCACCGGGACAGAAAACACTGAAGCTTTCTTT
. TRBJ2-1 TRBV2 15 TRBD2 CASSETSETYNEQFF TGTGCCAGCAGTGAGACTAGCGAGACTTACAATGAGCAGTTCTTC
. TRBJ1-5 TRBV4-1 15 TRBD1 CASSRTTGDNQPQHF TGCGCCAGCAGCCGAACGACAGGGGATAATCAGCCCCAGCATTTT
. TRBJ2-1 TRBV4-1 15 . CASSQATDYYAGQFF TGCGCCAGCAGCCAAGCTACCGACTACTACGCCGGTCAGTTCTTC
. TRBJ1-3 TRBV25-1 15 . CASSTGQNSGNTIYF TGTGCCAGCAGTACTGGGCAGAACTCTGGAAACACCATATATTTT
. TRBJ2-7 TRBV27 15 . CASSLSQAGLYEQYF TGTGCCAGCAGTTTATCGCAGGCAGGGCTCTACGAGCAGTACTTC
. TRBJ2-7 TRBV28 12 . CASSSGYYEQYF TGTGCCAGCAGCTCGGGGTACTACGAGCAGTACTTC
. TRBJ1-5 TRBV6-6 12 . CAGAADNQPQHF TGTGCCGGGGCGGCAGACAATCAGCCCCAGCATTTT
. TRBJ1-1 TRBV5-5 16 . CASSLHRDPMNTEAFF TGTGCCAGCAGCTTGCACAGGGACCCCATGAACACTGAAGCTTTCTTT
. TRBJ1-6 TRBV25-1 16 . CASGKGQSSYNSPLHF TGTGCCAGCGGGAAAGGACAGAGCTCCTATAATTCACCCCTCCACTTT
. TRBJ1-5 TRBV19 13 . CASSSGENQPQHF TGTGCCAGTAGTAGTGGGGAGAATCAGCCCCAGCATTTT
. TRBJ1-3 TRBV15 18 TRBD1 CATTGIRDSPPSGNTIYF TGTGCCACCACGGGAATCCGGGACAGTCCTCCCTCTGGAAACACCATATATTTT
. TRBJ1-2 TRBV27 14 . CASSLSWGDQGYTF TGTGCCAGCAGTTTATCGTGGGGAGATCAGGGCTACACCTTC
. TRBJ2-1 TRBV19 18 . CASSIGRGGGAIYNEQFF TGTGCCAGTAGTATAGGTCGGGGTGGGGGGGCCATATACAATGAGCAGTTCTTC
. TRBJ1-2 TRBV28 13 TRBD1 CASSSSGGYGYTF TGTGCCAGCAGTTCGTCAGGGGGCTATGGCTACACCTTC
. TRBJ2-5 TRBV20-1 10 . CSALEETQYF TGCAGTGCCTTAGAAGAGACCCAGTACTTC
once TRBJ2-5 TRBV9 15 TRBD2 CASSSRTSGDETQYF TGTGCCAGCAGCTCTCGGACTAGCGGGGACGAGACCCAGTACTTC
. TRBJ2-1 TRBV13 15 . CASRNRDGRHNEQFF TGTGCCAGCAGAAACCGGGACGGGAGACACAATGAGCAGTTCTTC
. TRBJ1-2 TRBV7-9 14 . CSSSYTGSVYGYTF TGTTCCAGCAGCTACACAGGGTCTGTCTATGGCTACACCTTC